These T cell receptor beta chains were read from a single sample in a study of shared clonotypes between healthy human individuals. The table came from immunoSEQ multiplex PCR; TCRdb's copy has only in-frame clones and leaves some out. The sample carries millions of clones, more than 90% recorded once. The sample consisted of naive CD4+ T cells sorted from blood. All receptors come from a man aged 18 to 30 in good health. Both conserved end residues are part of each CDR3. The order of the fields is J gene, CDR3 length, V gene, clone size, D gene, CDR3 protein, CDR3 DNA. The D gene is left open where the match is weak. Expanded clones get a size class; other rows say once, few or many, or leave the size out.

TRBJ2-3 11 TRBV2 NA NA CASSTVDTQYF TGTGCCAGTTCGACAGTGGATACGCAGTATTTT
TRBJ1-1 14 TRBV6-5 NA NA CASRPKDRNTEAFF TGTGCCAGCAGACCCAAGGACAGGAACACTGAAGCTTTCTTT
TRBJ1-2 12 TRBV28 once NA CASSLSMDGYTF TGTGCCAGCAGTCTCTCAATGGATGGCTACACCTTC
TRBJ2-2 17 TRBV10-2 few TRBD1 CASSANRDRGLSGELFF TGCGCCAGCAGTGCGAACAGGGACAGGGGGCTTAGCGGGGAGCTGTTTTTT
TRBJ1-2 12 TRBV28 NA NA CASSLPNYGYTF TGTGCCAGCAGTCTACCGAACTATGGCTACACCTTC
TRBJ2-7 14 TRBV19 NA NA CASSIEQGTYEQYF TGTGCCAGTAGTATTGAGCAGGGAACCTACGAGCAGTACTTC
TRBJ1-1 13 TRBV10-3 NA TRBD1 CAISGTGGTEAFF TGTGCCATCAGCGGGACAGGGGGCACTGAAGCTTTCTTT
TRBJ2-7 14 TRBV5-1 NA NA CASSLQGNTYEQYF TGCGCCAGCAGCTTGCAAGGGAATACCTACGAGCAGTACTTC
TRBJ1-6 13 TRBV6-1 NA NA CASSEAIRSPLHF TGTGCCAGCAGTGAGGCCATCCGGTCACCCCTCCACTTT
TRBJ1-5 17 TRBV11-3 NA TRBD1 CASSPEEGGTGDQPQHF TGTGCCAGCAGCCCCGAGGAGGGGGGGACAGGGGATCAGCCCCAGCATTTT
TRBJ1-6 19 TRBV10-2 NA NA CASSEWYIVLGESDSPLHF TGCGCCAGCAGTGAGTGGTACATAGTATTGGGTGAGTCCGATTCACCCCTCCACTTT
TRBJ2-1 15 TRBV29-1 NA NA CSVADGFLSYNEQFF TGCAGCGTTGCAGACGGGTTTCTATCCTACAATGAGCAGTTCTTC
TRBJ1-2 12 TRBV30 NA NA CAWRYPNYGYTF TGTGCCTGGAGGTATCCTAACTATGGCTACACCTTC
TRBJ2-7 14 TRBV25-1 NA NA CASSEWGRAYEQYF TGTGCCAGCAGTGAATGGGGCAGGGCCTACGAGCAGTACTTC
TRBJ2-7 15 TRBV19 NA NA CASSILSGGMHEQYF TGTGCCAGTAGTATTTTGTCGGGGGGCATGCACGAGCAGTACTTC
TRBJ2-5 16 TRBV4-1 NA TRBD1 CASSPTGTGDQETQYF TGCGCCAGCAGCCCAACCGGGACAGGGGATCAAGAGACCCAGTACTTC
TRBJ2-6 14 TRBV11-3 NA NA CASTTFLGANVLTF TGTGCCAGCACCACCTTTCTCGGGGCCAACGTCCTGACTTTC
TRBJ2-2 14 TRBV21-1 NA NA CASSKGTHTGELFF TGTGCCAGCAGCAAGGGGACACACACCGGGGAGCTGTTTTTT
TRBJ1-6 17 TRBV4-3 NA NA CASSQDVQGNYNSPLHF TGCGCCAGCAGCCAAGATGTCCAGGGAAACTATAATTCACCCCTCCACTTT
TRBJ1-6 15 TRBV9 few TRBD1 CASSPWTGEGSPLHF TGTGCCAGCAGCCCATGGACAGGGGAGGGGTCACCCCTCCACTTT
TRBJ1-1 14 TRBV7-9 NA TRBD1 CASSPPDRVEKAFF TGTGCCAGCAGCCCCCCTGACAGGGTGGAGAAAGCTTTCTTT
TRBJ2-7 16 TRBV7-2 once TRBD2 CASSPTWTSGIYEQYF TGTGCCAGCAGCCCGACCTGGACTAGCGGGATCTACGAGCAGTACTTC
TRBJ2-5 14 TRBV5-1 NA TRBD2 CASSSGTSAETQYF TGCGCCAGCAGCTCAGGGACTAGCGCAGAGACCCAGTACTTC
TRBJ2-3 14 TRBV5-1 NA NA CASSLPGTLDTQYF TGCGCCAGCAGCTTGCCCGGGACGCTGGATACGCAGTATTTT
TRBJ1-6 17 TRBV4-1 few TRBD1 CASSQGQGGSYNSPLHF TGCGCCAGCAGCCAAGGACAGGGAGGATCCTATAATTCACCCCTCCACTTT
TRBJ1-2 16 TRBV5-4 NA TRBD1 CASSLGQGAANYGYTF TGTGCCAGCAGCTTGGGACAGGGGGCGGCTAACTATGGCTACACCTTC
TRBJ2-2 16 TRBV10-3 once NA CAISDPAIWNTGELFF TGTGCCATCAGTGACCCAGCTATTTGGAACACCGGGGAGCTGTTTTTT
TRBJ2-5 16 TRBV7-9 NA NA CASSQRRTVNEETQYF TGTGCCAGCAGCCAAAGAAGGACGGTAAATGAAGAGACCCAGTACTTC
TRBJ1-5 15 TRBV7-8 NA TRBD1 CASSFSDRVGQPQHF TGTGCCAGCAGCTTTTCGGACAGGGTGGGTCAGCCCCAGCATTTT
TRBJ1-5 15 TRBV7-2 NA NA CASSLAWGLNQPQHF TGTGCCAGCAGCTTAGCTTGGGGGTTAAATCAGCCCCAGCATTTT
TRBJ1-1 14 TRBV6-1 NA TRBD1 CASSPRTGRTEAFF TGTGCCAGCAGTCCTAGGACAGGGCGGACTGAAGCTTTCTTT
TRBJ2-3 12 TRBV11-3 NA NA CALGSGRDTQYF TGTGCCCTCGGCTCGGGGCGAGATACGCAGTATTTT
TRBJ2-3 16 TRBV19 NA NA CASSISGTGRSDTQYF TGTGCCAGTAGTATTAGCGGGACAGGCAGATCAGATACGCAGTATTTT
TRBJ1-6 17 TRBV4-1 once TRBD1 CASSQAPGTEYNSPLHF TGCGCCAGCAGCCAAGCCCCCGGGACAGAGTATAATTCACCCCTCCACTTT
TRBJ2-7 15 TRBV15 NA NA CATSRDRGDSYEQYF TGTGCCACCAGCAGAGATCGAGGTGACTCCTACGAGCAGTACTTC
TRBJ2-3 15 TRBV5-8 NA NA CASSLGQAAADTQYF TGTGCCAGCAGCTTGGGGCAGGCCGCCGCAGATACGCAGTATTTT
TRBJ2-7 12 TRBV6-1 NA NA CASTWNSYEQYF TGTGCCAGCACTTGGAATTCCTACGAGCAGTACTTC